The 5 T cell receptor beta chains below were found in one sample sequenced in a study of CD8+ T cells in alopecia areata. Reverse transcribed after extraction, RNA yielded cDNA as the sequencing template. Here immunoSEQ multiplex PCR was the method, and the copy in TCRdb shows in-frame clones only, minus some. Of 110,000 to 150,000 clones listed, about two thirds were seen once; the top ten hold roughly a third. Source material: CD8+ T cells sorted from blood. The origin of the receptors is a human donor in good health.

The chain carries TRBV9 and TRBJ1-2, with TRBD1 identical over 9 bases. Trimming removed 3 bases from V and 7 bases from J; junction bases left unmatched: 13. In germline, CDR1 is SGDLS, CDR2 YYNGEE. The CDR3 totals 16 residues. CDR3 residues: CASSARSIMDRGGYTF. DNA for the CDR3: TGTGCCAGCAGCGCCCGTAGTATTATGGACAGGGGTGGCTACACCTTC.

For the CDR3, the DNA is TGTGCCTGGAGCGGCTCTAGCGGGAACTACAATGAGCAGTTCTTC. Translation: CAWSGSSGNYNEQFF. This chain connects TRBV30 to TRBJ2-1; 9 nucleotides align to TRBD2. Germline V gene lookup returns CDR1 GTSNPN and CDR2 SVGIG (reference sequence). The CDR3 covers 15 residues. The ends lost 3 bases at V and 3 bases at J; junction bases unmatched: 6.

The rearrangement joins TRBV30 to TRBJ2-1; no clear D gene. The length of the CDR3 is 11 residues. V shed 1 base and J shed 7 bases, with 5 bases lying between them. CDR1 GTSNPN and CDR2 SVGIG come from the germline V gene (reference sequence). As DNA, the CDR3 is TGTGCCTGGAGTGAATCTAATGAGCAGTTCTTC. This translates into CAWSESNEQFF.

The rearrangement joins TRBV27 to TRBJ2-1, with TRBD1 matching 9 bases. This CDR3 has 12 amino acids. Per the germline V gene, CDR1 is MNHEY and CDR2 is SMNVEV (reference sequence). Germline trimming cut 8 bases from V and 8 bases from J; bases unmatched to any gene: 4. The chain's CDR3 is CASRDRADEQFF. CDR3 coding DNA: TGTGCCAGCCGGGACAGGGCCGATGAGCAGTTCTTC.

The J gene is TRBJ2-1, the V gene TRBV6-6, with D hard to call. Trimming removed 5 bases from V and 10 bases from J, with 9 bases in between. Germline V gives CDR1 MNHNY, CDR2 SVGAGI (reference sequence). This CDR3 is 11 amino acids long. CDR3 in amino acids: CASSRDQEQFF. In nucleotides, the CDR3 is TGTGCCAGCAGTCGTGACCAGGAGCAGTTCTTC.